This entry lists 29 T cell receptor beta chains sequenced from one sample in a study of blood T cell repertoires in COVID-19. The method was immunoSEQ multiplex PCR; TCRdb's version includes in-frame clones alone and lacks a portion of them. Counted here are some 180,000 clones, roughly four fifths occurring once; the ten biggest clones make up under 3.5%. Sample: peripheral blood. These receptors came from a woman aged 80 or over with COVID-19, enrolled during active disease.

The chain uses TRBV28 and TRBJ2-7; tentatively, D is TRBD1 (5 bases). CDR3 size: 14 residues. The ends were cut back, 6 bases at V and 8 bases at J, with 20 bases in the middle. Germline-derived CDR1 and CDR2 are MDHEN and SYDVKM. In nucleotides, the CDR3 is TGTGCCAGCAGGGGGCCGGGCAGACCTACGAAGCAGTACTTC. Translated: CASRGPGRPTKQYF.

The chain couples TRBV30 to TRBJ2-1, with 8 bases that match TRBD2. Trimming removed 2 bases from V and 4 bases from J; junction bases left unmatched: 7. The V gene's germline CDR1 is GTSNPN and CDR2 SVGIG (reference sequence). The CDR3 runs to 15 residues. The chain's CDR3 is CAWSFGGGRYNEQFF. The CDR3 nucleotides are TGTGCCTGGAGTTTCGGGGGGGGTAGGTACAATGAGCAGTTCTTC.

This clone was counted once. The chain is built from TRBV7-2 and TRBJ1-1; a possible D gene is TRBD1 (6 bases). Trimming left V 2 bases short and J 4 bases short, with 14 bases between. CDR1 and CDR2 (germline): SGHTA, FQGNSA. CDR3 length equals 15 residues. The CDR3 protein is CASSLLGGGGTEAFF. The CDR3 DNA reads as TGTGCCAGCAGCTTACTTGGGGGCGGGGGCACTGAAGCTTTCTTT.

This chain joins TRBV5-1 and TRBJ2-1; tentative D call: TRBD2 (6 bases). Deletions cut 2 bases from V and 0 bases from J, with 9 bases between. Germline V gene sequence: CDR1 SGHRS, CDR2 YFSETQ. This CDR3 has 15 residues. The CDR3, as DNA: TGCGCCAGCAGCTTCTTGGGGGGCTCCTACAATGAGCAGTTCTTC. It yields the protein CASSFLGGSYNEQFF. The full variable domain, in which reference TRBV5-1 and TRBJ2-1 provide the parts outside the CDR3, is KAGVTQTPRYLIKTRGQQVTLSCSPISGHRSVSWYQQTPGQGLQFLFEYFSETQRNKGNFPGRFSGRQFSNSRSEMNVSTLELGDSALYLCASSFLGGSYNEQFFGPGTRLTVL.

CDR3 loop: CASSAGQSPYEQYF. In DNA, the CDR3 is TGTGCCAGCAGCGCTGGACAGAGTCCCTACGAGCAGTACTTC. The rearrangement uses TRBV9 and TRBJ2-7, with a tentative D call TRBD1 (6 bases). Germline V CDR1 and CDR2: SGDLS, YYNGEE. The CDR3 has 14 amino acids. Deletions cut 3 bases from V and 2 bases from J, with 12 bases between.

The chain is built from TRBV18 and TRBJ1-5; 8 bases fit TRBD1. The V and J ends lost 3 bases and 6 bases, in that order; junction bases with no gene match: 10. The CDR3 has 16 amino acids. Germline CDR1 is KGHSH and CDR2 is LQKENI. This CDR3 is CASSPIRQGAFQPQHF. CDR3 DNA: TGTGCCAGCTCACCCATCAGGCAGGGGGCGTTTCAGCCCCAGCATTTT.

The chain is built from TRBV7-3 and TRBJ2-1; 7 bases are a match to TRBD2. V lost 1 base and J lost 7; bases outside the gene matches: 4. CDR1 and CDR2 (germline): SGHTA, FQGTGA. This CDR3 spans 14 amino acids. CDR3 sequence: CASSLSQGGNEQFF. The CDR3 DNA reads TGTGCCAGCAGCTTAAGTCAGGGAGGGAATGAGCAGTTCTTC.

The V gene is TRBV10-3, the J gene TRBJ1-2; 9 nucleotides match TRBD1. Germline CDR1 is ENHRY and CDR2 is SYGVKD. V lost 5 bases, J lost 4 bases, and 5 bases stayed unmatched. This CDR3 spans 14 amino acids. The CDR3, as DNA: TGTGCCATCAGTTCGGACAGGGGTAGCTATGGCTACACCTTC. Translated, it gives CAISSDRGSYGYTF.

The chain is built from TRBV27 and TRBJ2-7; the match to TRBD2 covers 13 bases. The V gene end was trimmed by 6 bases and the J gene end by 2 bases; junction bases not matched to a gene: 16. The germline CDR1 and CDR2 sequences are MNHEY and SMNVEV (reference sequence). CDR3 length: 19 residues. The CDR3 DNA reads as TGTGCCAGCAGGCCCACAAGACTCGGACTAGCGGGGGACCCCTACGAGCAGTACTTC. Translated: CASRPTRLGLAGDPYEQYF.

This chain joins TRBV6-5 and TRBJ1-1, with D possibly being TRBD1 (6 bases). This CDR3 contains 15 residues. From germline, CDR1 is MNHEY and CDR2 SVGAGI. The V gene lost 5 bases and the J gene lost 1 base, with 14 bases spanning the gap. The CDR3 reads CASSPTGLWNTEAFF. The CDR3 DNA reads as TGTGCCAGCAGTCCCACAGGGCTTTGGAACACTGAAGCTTTCTTT.

This chain joins TRBV7-9 and TRBJ2-3; 9 nucleotides line up with TRBD1. V trimming: 5 bases; J trimming: 9 bases; junction bases outside the gene matches: 3. This CDR3 has 12 amino acids. The germline CDR1 and CDR2 sequences are SEHNR and FQNEAQ (reference sequence). CDR3 protein: CASSRGQGTQYF. The CDR3 nucleotides read TGTGCCAGCAGCCGAGGACAGGGGACGCAGTATTTT.

The CDR3 bases are TGTGCCAGCTCCCAACTAGCGGGGGCTAGCACAGATACGCAGTATTTT. As protein: CASSQLAGASTDTQYF. The chain carries TRBV27 and TRBJ2-3, with TRBD2 identical over 11 bases. Germline V gene sequence: CDR1 MNHEY, CDR2 SMNVEV (reference sequence). Trimming at V came to 8 bases and at J to 0 bases, leaving 7 bases not matched to a gene. The CDR3 has 16 amino acids.

Of note for this clone: Germline is not matched at one junction end, which may reflect a read error. The chain recombines TRBV20-1 with TRBJ1-1, with D hard to call. Germline V gene sequence: CDR1 DFQATT, CDR2 SNEGSKA (reference sequence). This CDR3 contains 11 residues. The CDR3 loop is CSARVVTEAFF. The CDR3 nucleotides read TGCAGTGCGAGAGTAGTTACTGAAGCTTTCTTT.

This chain joins TRBV19 and TRBJ2-3, with D perhaps matching TRBD2 (5 bases). In germline, CDR1 is LNHDA, CDR2 SQIVND (reference sequence). Trimming left V 7 bases short and J 0 bases short, with 20 bases between. The CDR3 loop spans 17 amino acids. The CDR3 loop reads CASTTFGSATSTDTQYF. CDR3 in DNA: TGTGCCAGTACCACCTTTGGTAGCGCAACTAGCACAGATACGCAGTATTTT.

Details on this clone: The identical CDR3 is also encoded by other nucleotide sequences in the sample. The chain uses TRBV6-2 or TRBV6-3 and TRBJ1-2; D is uncertain. With 1 base removed from V and 0 bases from J, the gap between germline ends came to 3 bases. This CDR3 has 13 amino acids. Germline V gives CDR1 MNHEY, CDR2 SVGEGT. This chain's CDR3 is CASSYYTNYGYTF. CDR3 in DNA: TGTGCCAGCAGTTACTACACTAACTATGGCTACACCTTC.

The V gene is TRBV4-1, the J gene TRBJ1-4; D unresolved. The CDR3 has 14 amino acids. V dropped 1 base and J dropped 6 bases, with 9 bases sitting between them. Germline V lookup: CDR1 MGHRA, CDR2 YSYEKL. This CDR3 reads CASSQGETDEKLFF. CDR3 nucleotides: TGCGCCAGCAGCCAAGGGGAGACCGATGAAAAACTGTTTTTT.

This chain uses TRBV9 with TRBJ2-1, with D perhaps matching TRBD2 (6 bases). With 4 bases removed from V and 7 bases from J, the gap between germline ends came to 12 bases. This CDR3 is built from 13 residues. Germline V gene lookup returns CDR1 SGDLS and CDR2 YYNGEE. CDR3 loop: CASSRAGKNEQFF. In DNA, the CDR3 is TGTGCCAGCAGCCGAGCGGGTAAGAATGAGCAGTTCTTC. The full variable domain, its missing parts supplied by reference TRBV9 and TRBJ2-1, is DSGVTQTPKHLITATGQRVTLRCSPRSGDLSVYWYQQSLDQGLQFLIQYYNGEERAKGNILERFSAQQFPDLHSELNLSSLELGDSALYFCASSRAGKNEQFFGPGTRLTVL.

This chain uses TRBV30 with TRBJ1-1, with D perhaps TRBD1 (5 bases). The germline V gene has CDR1 GTSNPN and CDR2 SVGIG (reference sequence). The germline V and J ends were trimmed by 2 bases and 1 base, with 14 bases remaining between them. This CDR3 comprises 15 residues. This CDR3 is CAWSLWTLSNTEAFF. CDR3 coding DNA: TGTGCCTGGAGTCTTTGGACACTTTCGAACACTGAAGCTTTCTTT.

The chain links TRBV2 to TRBJ2-1, with D possibly being TRBD1 (6 bases). Trimming shortened V by 3 bases and J by 4 bases, and 10 bases separated the two germline ends. Germline CDR1 SNHLY, CDR2 FYNNEI. This CDR3 has 14 amino acids. The CDR3 nucleotides are TGTGCCAGCAGTGACCGGACAGCATACAATGAGCAGTTCTTC. Translating gives CASSDRTAYNEQFF.

The chain is built from TRBV7-2 and TRBJ2-1; possible D gene TRBD2, 5 bases. CDR3 size: 15 residues. V was trimmed by 1 base and J by 6 bases, leaving 13 bases between them. Germline lookup yields CDR1 SGHTA and CDR2 FQGNSA. In DNA, the CDR3 is TGTGCCAGCAGCTTAGGCACAAGGACTCTCAATGAGCAGTTCTTC. Amino acid sequence: CASSLGTRTLNEQFF.

The count of this clone is one. This chain joins TRBV7-2 and TRBJ1-2; D gene uncertain. Per germline, CDR1 SGHTA and CDR2 FQGNSA. The CDR3 runs 14 residues. Trimming took off 2 bases at V and 6 bases at J, with 13 bases between the two ends. The CDR3 DNA reads as TGTGCCAGCAGCTTACGACATGCCATCGATGGCTACACCTTC. Protein sequence: CASSLRHAIDGYTF.

V usage is TRBV10-1 and J usage is TRBJ1-1; perhaps TRBD1 as D (6 bases). Germline V gives CDR1 WNHNN, CDR2 SYGVQD (reference sequence). Trimming removed 6 bases at V and 11 bases at J, with 19 bases between. The CDR3 length is 13 residues. In nucleotides, the CDR3 is TGCGCCAGCAGATCAGTCCGGACTGGGGGCGCTTTCTTT. Protein sequence: CASRSVRTGGAFF.

The chain uses TRBV5-1 and TRBJ2-2; 8 bases map to TRBD1. V shed 4 bases and J 4 bases; nucleotides not matched to a gene: 6. Germline V gene lookup returns CDR1 SGHRS and CDR2 YFSETQ. The CDR3 length is 15 residues. CDR3 sequence: CASSPPTGVTGELFF. The CDR3 DNA is TGCGCCAGCAGCCCTCCGACAGGGGTCACCGGGGAGCTGTTTTTT.

The V gene is TRBV19, the J gene TRBJ1-6; D call uncertain. This CDR3 contains 14 residues. In germline, CDR1 is LNHDA, CDR2 SQIVND (reference sequence). Trimming removed 3 bases at V and 8 bases at J, with 11 bases between. Here the CDR3 DNA reads TGTGCCAGTAGTATTTGGCGTGGAGATTCACCCCTCCACTTT. It yields the protein CASSIWRGDSPLHF.

This chain uses TRBV7-8 with TRBJ1-2, with 7 bases aligning to TRBD1. CDR1 is SGHVS, CDR2 FQNEAQ, per germline. The CDR3 is made up of 16 amino acids. With V trimmed by 5 bases and J by 4 bases, 13 bases remained unmatched. The CDR3 loop is CASSTQGTVSFYGYTF. CDR3 DNA: TGTGCCAGCAGCACCCAAGGGACAGTTTCCTTCTATGGCTACACCTTC.

The V gene is TRBV7-2, the J gene TRBJ1-5; D possibly corresponds to TRBD1 (5 bases). This CDR3 spans 15 amino acids. The germline V and J ends were trimmed by 0 bases and 3 bases, with 9 bases remaining between them. Germline V gene data show CDR1 as SGHTA and CDR2 as FQGNSA. CDR3 residues: CASSLASRANQPQHF. In nucleotides, the CDR3 is TGTGCCAGCAGCTTAGCGAGCAGGGCCAATCAGCCCCAGCATTTT.

The chain recombines TRBV18 with TRBJ2-7; 8 bases align to TRBD2. The germline gives CDR1 KGHSH, CDR2 LQKENI. The junction had 5 bases not matched to a gene; V was cut back by 3 bases and J by 4 bases. The CDR3 spans 14 residues. The CDR3 DNA reads TGTGCCAGCTCACCGGGACTAGGGGAATACGAGCAGTACTTC. This gives the protein CASSPGLGEYEQYF.

This clone was recorded once. The CDR3 coding sequence is TGTGCCAGCGGGCAGGGGCTCTACTACGAGCAGTACTTC. This encodes CASGQGLYYEQYF. The rearrangement uses TRBV28 and TRBJ2-7; D possibly corresponds to TRBD1 (6 bases). Looked up from germline, CDR1 is MDHEN and CDR2 is SYDVKM. Between the trimmed V and J ends, which lost 8 bases and 3 bases, there was a span of 14 bases. The CDR3 is 13 residues long.

In its sample, this clone was seen a few times. The chain links TRBV27 to TRBJ1-2; perhaps TRBD1 as D (6 bases). Germline CDR1 and CDR2: MNHEY and SMNVEV (reference sequence). The ends were cut back, 6 bases at V and 8 bases at J, with 19 bases in the middle. The length of the CDR3 is 14 residues. CDR3 sequence: CASRASDSTGGYTF. CDR3 nucleotide sequence: TGTGCCAGCAGAGCCTCGGACAGCACCGGGGGCTACACCTTC.